This TCR beta chain stems from a study of neurological immune-mediated disorders. Each CDR3 protein gets one entry after TCRdb re-called the 5' RACE reads with MiXCR. This table has about 38,000 distinct CDR3 sequences, around 10% appearing once. This clonotype was counted at least ten times. The CDR3 spans 14 residues. Per germline, CDR1 SGHTA and CDR2 FQGNSA. The V gene lost 1 base and the J gene lost 1 base, with 7 bases spanning the gap. Sorted libraries were made with approximately 1 million CD4+ or CD8+ T cells. The receptor's source is a woman in her 30s with HTLV-1-associated myelopathy (HAM/TSP). Sequenced sample: CD4+ T cells from blood. This chain links TRBV7-2 with TRBJ1-1; D gene ambiguous. CDR3 DNA sequence: TGTGCCAGCAGCTTAGTGAACAAGAACACTGAAGCTTTCTTT. It is translated as CASSLVNKNTEAFF. The entire variable domain, with the rest obtained from reference TRBV7-2 and TRBJ1-1, is as follows: GAGVSQSPSNKVTEKGKDVELRCDPISGHTALYWYRQSLGQGLEFLIYFQGNSAPDKSGLPSDRFSAERTGGSVSTLTIQRTQQEDSAVYLCASSLVNKNTEAFFGQGTRLTVV.